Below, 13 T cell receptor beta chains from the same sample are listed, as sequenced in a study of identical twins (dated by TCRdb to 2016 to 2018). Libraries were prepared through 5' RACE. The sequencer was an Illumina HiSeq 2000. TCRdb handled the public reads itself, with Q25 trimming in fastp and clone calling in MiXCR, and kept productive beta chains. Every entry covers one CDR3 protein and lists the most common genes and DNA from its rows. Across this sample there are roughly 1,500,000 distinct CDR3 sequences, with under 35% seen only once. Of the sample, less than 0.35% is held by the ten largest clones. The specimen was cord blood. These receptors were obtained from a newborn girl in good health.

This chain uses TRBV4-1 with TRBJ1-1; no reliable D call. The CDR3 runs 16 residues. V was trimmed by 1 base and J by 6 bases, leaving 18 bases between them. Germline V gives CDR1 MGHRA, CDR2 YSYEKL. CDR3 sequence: CASSQGRTVRLPEAFF. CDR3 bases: TGCGCCAGCAGCCAAGGTAGGACGGTAAGACTACCTGAAGCTTTCTTT.

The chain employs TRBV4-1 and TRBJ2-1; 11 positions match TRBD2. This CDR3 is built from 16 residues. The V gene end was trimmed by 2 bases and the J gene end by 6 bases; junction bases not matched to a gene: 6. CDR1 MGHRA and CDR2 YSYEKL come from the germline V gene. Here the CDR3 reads CASSQRVAGGPNEQFF. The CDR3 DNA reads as TGCGCCAGCAGCCAAAGGGTAGCGGGAGGGCCCAATGAGCAGTTCTTC.

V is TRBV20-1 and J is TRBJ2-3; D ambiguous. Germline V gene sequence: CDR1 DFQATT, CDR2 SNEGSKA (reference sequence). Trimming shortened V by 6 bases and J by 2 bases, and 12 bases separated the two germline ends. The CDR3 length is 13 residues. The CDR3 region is CSARMASTDTQYF. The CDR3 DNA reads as TGCAGTGCCCGTATGGCCTCCACAGATACGCAGTATTTT.

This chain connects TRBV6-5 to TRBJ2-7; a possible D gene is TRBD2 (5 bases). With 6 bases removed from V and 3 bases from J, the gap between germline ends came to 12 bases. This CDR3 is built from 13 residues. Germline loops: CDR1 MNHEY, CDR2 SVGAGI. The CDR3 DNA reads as TGTGCCAGCAGCCGGGCCGGGAACTACGAGCAGTACTTC. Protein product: CASSRAGNYEQYF.

The CDR3 DNA reads as TGTGCCAGCAGTTACGCCGGGGCCAATCAGCCCCAGCATTTT. Protein sequence: CASSYAGANQPQHF. The V gene is TRBV6-6, the J gene TRBJ1-5, with D possibly matching TRBD1 (5 bases). Germline CDR1 and CDR2: MNHNY and SVGAGI (reference sequence). This CDR3 is 14 amino acids long. Trimming took 2 bases from V and 3 from J, leaving 8 bases between them.

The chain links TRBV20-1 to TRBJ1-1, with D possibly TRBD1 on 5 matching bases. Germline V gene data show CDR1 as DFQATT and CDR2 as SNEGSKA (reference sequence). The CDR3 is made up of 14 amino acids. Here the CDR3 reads CSWYEGGTNTEAFF. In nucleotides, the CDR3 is TGCTCTTGGTACGAGGGTGGGACGAACACTGAAGCTTTCTTT.

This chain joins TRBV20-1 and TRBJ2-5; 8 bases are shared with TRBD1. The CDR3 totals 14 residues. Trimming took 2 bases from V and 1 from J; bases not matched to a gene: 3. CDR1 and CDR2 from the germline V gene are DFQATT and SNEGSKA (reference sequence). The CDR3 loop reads CSARTDRGQETQYF. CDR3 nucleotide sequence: TGCAGTGCTAGAACCGACAGGGGCCAAGAGACCCAGTACTTC.

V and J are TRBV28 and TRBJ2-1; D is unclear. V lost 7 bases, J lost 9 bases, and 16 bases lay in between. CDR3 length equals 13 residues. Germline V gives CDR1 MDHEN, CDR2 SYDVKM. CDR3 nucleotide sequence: TGTGCCAGCAAGGAAAAGGGCCCGATTGAGCAGTTCTTC. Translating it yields CASKEKGPIEQFF. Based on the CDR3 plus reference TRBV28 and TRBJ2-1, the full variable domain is DVKVTQSSRYLVKRTGEKVFLECVQDMDHENMFWYRQDPGLGLRLIYFSYDVKMKEKGDIPEGYSVSREKKERFSLILESASTNQTSMYLCASKEKGPIEQFFGPGTRLTVL.

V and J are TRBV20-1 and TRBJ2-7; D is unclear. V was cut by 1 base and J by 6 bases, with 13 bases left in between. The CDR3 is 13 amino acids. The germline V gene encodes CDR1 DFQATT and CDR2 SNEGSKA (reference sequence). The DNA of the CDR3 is TGCAGTGCTAGAGGCAGGTGGGATAGCGAGCAGTACTTC. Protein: CSARGRWDSEQYF.

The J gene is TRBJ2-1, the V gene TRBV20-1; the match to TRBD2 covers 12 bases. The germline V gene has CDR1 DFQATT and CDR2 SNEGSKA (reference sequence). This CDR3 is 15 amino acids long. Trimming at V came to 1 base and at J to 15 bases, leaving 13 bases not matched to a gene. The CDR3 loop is CSARALLAGGWLPFF. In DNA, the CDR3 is TGCAGTGCTAGAGCCCTACTAGCGGGGGGATGGTTGCCGTTCTTC.

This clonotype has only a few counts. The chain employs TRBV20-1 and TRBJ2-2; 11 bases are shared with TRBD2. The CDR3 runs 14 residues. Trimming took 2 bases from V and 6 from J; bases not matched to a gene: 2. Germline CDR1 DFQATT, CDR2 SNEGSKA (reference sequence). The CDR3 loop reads CSARPTSGAGELFF. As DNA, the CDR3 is TGCAGTGCTAGACCGACTAGCGGGGCCGGGGAGCTGTTTTTT.

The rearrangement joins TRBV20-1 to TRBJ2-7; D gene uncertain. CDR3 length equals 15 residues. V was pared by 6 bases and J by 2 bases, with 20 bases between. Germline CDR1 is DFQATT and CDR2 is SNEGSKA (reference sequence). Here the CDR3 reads CSANGLKGSAYEQYF. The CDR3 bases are TGCAGTGCCAATGGCCTCAAGGGTTCGGCCTACGAGCAGTACTTC.

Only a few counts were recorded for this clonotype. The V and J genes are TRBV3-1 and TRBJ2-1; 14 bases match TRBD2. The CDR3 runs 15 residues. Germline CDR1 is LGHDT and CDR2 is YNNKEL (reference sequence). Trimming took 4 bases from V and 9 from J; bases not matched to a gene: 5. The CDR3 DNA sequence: TGTGCCAGCAGCCGGACTAGCGGGGGGTTTAGTGAGCAGTTCTTC. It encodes CASSRTSGGFSEQFF.